This T cell receptor (beta chain) was observed in a study of chronic HIV infection and antiretroviral therapy. This clonotype was recorded at least ten times. TCRdb analysed the 5' RACE reads with MiXCR anew, one entry per CDR3 protein. The table lists around 30,000 distinct CDR3 sequences, roughly 8.7% of them singletons, with under 3% in the top ten. V shed 5 bases, J shed 6 bases, and the junction held 2 bases outside the gene matches. CDR1 MNHEY and CDR2 SVGAGI come from the germline V gene. This CDR3 is built from 13 residues. J is TRBJ2-1 and V is TRBV6-5, with TRBD1 matching over 9 bases. The clonotype originates from an adult who had HIV and had not received antiretroviral therapy, or was an uninfected healthy control (not recorded which). Source material: peripheral blood. CDR3 bases: TGTGCCAGCAGTCTGGGACAGGGCAATGAGCAGTTCTTC. Translating it yields CASSLGQGNEQFF.